Presented here are 3 T cell receptor beta chains from one specimen sequenced in a study of graft-versus-host responses after intestinal transplantation. The method was immunoSEQ multiplex PCR; TCRdb's version includes in-frame clones alone and lacks a portion of them. The sample lists about 19,000 clones, over 75% occurring once. The sample in question was PBMCs, obtained 14 days after transplant. These receptors were taken from a human patient who received an intestinal transplant, so some T cells may come from the graft donor.

In DNA form, the CDR3 reads TGTGCCATCTGTATACCCGGGATAGCGGGGACCTCCTACGAGCAGTACTTC. This sequence encodes CAICIPGIAGTSYEQYF. This chain uses TRBV27 with TRBJ2-7, with 8 bases that match TRBD2. The germline gives CDR1 MNHEY, CDR2 SMNVEV (reference sequence). V dropped 10 bases and J dropped 0; count of bases not matched to a gene: 17. The CDR3 loop spans 17 amino acids.

V gene TRBV9 combines with J gene TRBJ2-3, with 12 bases lining up with TRBD2. CDR3 length equals 16 residues. Per germline, CDR1 SGDLS and CDR2 YYNGEE. After removal of 0 bases from V and 4 bases from J, the junction contained 3 bases not matched to a gene. This CDR3 is CASSVASSGGADTQYF. DNA for the CDR3: TGTGCCAGCAGCGTAGCCTCTAGCGGGGGGGCAGATACGCAGTATTTT.

The V gene is TRBV5-1, the J gene TRBJ2-5; TRBD2 matches 7 bases. The V gene end was trimmed by 3 bases and the J gene end by 4 bases; junction bases not matched to a gene: 6. There are 14 residues in the CDR3. Germline values: CDR1 SGHRS, CDR2 YFSETQ. The CDR3 nucleotides read TGCGCCAGCAGCTCCACTAGCGCGGGAGAGACCCAGTACTTC. This sequence encodes CASSSTSAGETQYF.